What follows is one T cell receptor (beta chain) and its context. A sample-barcoded 5' primer and a J-beta primer mix were used in a second PCR of roughly 7 to 11 cycles. In TCRdb, the 5' RACE reads were re-called with MiXCR into one record per CDR3 protein. The sample carries approximately 1,700,000 distinct CDR3 sequences, about two fifths recorded once. In each sample, at least 6.5 million PBMCs were isolated. The sample is drawn from a study of blood T cells in healthy people across ages. This CDR3 spans 15 amino acids. Trimming at V came to 9 bases and at J to 1 base, leaving 10 bases not matched to a gene.

V gene TRBV12-3 or TRBV12-4 combines with J gene TRBJ2-5; 8 bases match TRBD2. Sequencing was carried out using blood. The clonotype was recovered from a human donor in good health. For the CDR3, the DNA is TGTGCCAGTAAGAGACCAGCGGGGGCCCAAGAGACCCAGTACTTC. Translated, it gives CASKRPAGAQETQYF.